The 18 T cell receptor beta chains below all came from one sample that was sequenced in a study of CD8 T cells in Susac syndrome. An amount of RNA that ranged from roughly 0.5 to 1 ug was reverse transcribed with random hexamers. TCRdb independently ran MiXCR on the immunoSEQ multiplex PCR reads; one entry per CDR3 protein. The sample records approximately 170,000 distinct CDR3 sequences, over 85% being singletons. The specimen sequenced was CD4+ T cells from PBMCs. These receptors were collected from a human donor in good health.

The J gene is TRBJ1-2, the V gene TRBV6-5, with unresolved D. Trimming cost V 1 base and J 4 bases, with 7 bases left between them. CDR1 and CDR2 (germline): MNHEY, SVGAGI. The CDR3 loop spans 13 amino acids. CDR3 DNA sequence: TGTGCCAGCAGTTACTACGGATCCTATGGCTACACCTTC. Translating gives CASSYYGSYGYTF.

This clonotype was seen a handful of times. This chain connects TRBV5-1 to TRBJ2-7, with TRBD2 matching over 10 bases. Per the germline V gene, CDR1 is SGHRS and CDR2 is YFSETQ. The CDR3 totals 14 residues. Trimming cost V 5 bases and J 6 bases; bases outside gene matches: 8. For the CDR3, the DNA is TGCGCCAGCAGGGAGAGCGGGGGGGCCCGCGAGCAGTACTTC. Amino acids: CASRESGGAREQYF.

The chain combines TRBV7-9 with TRBJ1-2; D perhaps matches TRBD1 (5 bases). Germline CDR1 SEHNR, CDR2 FQNEAQ (reference sequence). The CDR3 sequence is 13 residues long. The V and J ends lost 3 bases and 4 bases respectively, with 9 bases between them. CDR3 sequence reads: CASSLTATYGYTF. The CDR3 nucleotides read TGTGCCAGCAGCTTGACAGCTACCTATGGCTACACCTTC.

J is TRBJ1-4 and V is TRBV5-1; 9 nucleotides line up with TRBD1. V lost 3 bases to trimming and J lost 5 bases; unmatched junction nucleotides: 2. The length of the CDR3 is 14 residues. Germline loops: CDR1 SGHRS, CDR2 YFSETQ. CDR3 sequence reads: CASSWTGENEKLFF. CDR3 DNA sequence: TGCGCCAGCAGCTGGACAGGGGAGAATGAAAAACTGTTTTTT.

The chain carries TRBV18 and TRBJ2-1; the match to TRBD1 covers 8 bases. Germline V gene sequence: CDR1 KGHSH, CDR2 LQKENI. V lost 6 bases and J lost 4; bases outside the gene matches: 11. The CDR3 has 16 amino acids. The chain's CDR3 is CASSSYGTGDYNEQFF. The CDR3 coding sequence is TGTGCCAGCTCCTCATATGGGACAGGCGATTACAATGAGCAGTTCTTC.

This chain connects TRBV3-1 to TRBJ2-3; D is uncertain. The CDR3 is 14 amino acids. Trimming left V 0 bases short and J 7 bases short, with 11 bases between. From germline, CDR1 is LGHDT and CDR2 YNNKEL (reference sequence). In DNA form, the CDR3 reads TGTGCCAGCAGCCAAGATTGGGCTACTAATACGCAGTATTTT. Its protein product is CASSQDWATNTQYF.

V gene TRBV15 combines with J gene TRBJ2-5; unclear D gene. Trimming stripped 3 bases from V and 5 bases from J, with 13 bases between. Germline CDR1 reads LNHNV; CDR2 reads YYDKDF (reference sequence). CDR3 length: 14 residues. The CDR3 bases are TGTGCCACCAGCAGCACAACGGGCCGGGAGACCCAGTACTTC. This sequence encodes CATSSTTGRETQYF. Complete variable domain (other parts from reference TRBV15 and TRBJ2-5): DAMVIQNPRYQVTQFGKPVTLSCSQTLNHNVMYWYQQKSSQAPKLLFHYYDKDFNNEADTPDNFQSRRPNTSFCFLDIRSPGLGDTAMYLCATSSTTGRETQYFGPGTRLLVL.

The rearrangement links TRBV29-1 to TRBJ2-2, with D uncertain. Germline V lookup: CDR1 SQVTM, CDR2 ANQGSEA. The germline V and J ends were trimmed by 7 bases and 0 bases, with 6 bases remaining between them. The CDR3 spans 12 residues. In nucleotides, the CDR3 is TGCAGCGGCACATCGAACACCGGGGAGCTGTTTTTT. This translates into CSGTSNTGELFF.

This clonotype appeared once. The chain is built from TRBV5-1 and TRBJ2-7; 10 bases agree with TRBD1. The CDR3 length is 13 residues. CDR1 and CDR2 (germline): SGHRS, YFSETQ. The V and J ends lost 7 bases and 2 bases, in that order; junction bases with no gene match: 3. CDR3 residues: CASGDRGTYEQYF. CDR3 nucleotide sequence: TGCGCCAGCGGGGACAGGGGTACCTACGAGCAGTACTTC.

This clonotype was counted once. The chain links TRBV5-1 to TRBJ1-4; perhaps TRBD1 as D (5 bases). The V gene lost 1 base and the J gene lost 6 bases, with 10 bases spanning the gap. Germline lookup yields CDR1 SGHRS and CDR2 YFSETQ. The length of the CDR3 is 14 residues. The CDR3 DNA sequence: TGCGCCAGCAGCTTGTCAGGGATGGATGAAAAACTGTTTTTT. This translates into CASSLSGMDEKLFF.

This sequence joins TRBV6-1 and TRBJ2-2; 8 bases align to TRBD2. The CDR3 sequence is 15 residues long. J gave up 3 bases and V 6 bases, and 6 bases lay outside the gene matches. Germline V gives CDR1 MNHNS, CDR2 SASEGT. In DNA form, the CDR3 reads TGTGCCAGCAGGAGCGGGGGAGAGGACACCGGGGAGCTGTTTTTT. Protein: CASRSGGEDTGELFF.

The gene calls are TRBV7-3 and TRBJ2-6; D uncertain. Germline loops: CDR1 SGHTA, CDR2 FQGTGA. V gave up 8 bases and J gave up 4 bases, with 15 bases separating them. This CDR3 spans 15 amino acids. CDR3 protein: CASGHKTPGANVLTF. CDR3 bases: TGTGCCAGCGGGCACAAAACTCCCGGGGCCAACGTCCTGACTTTC.

This clonotype showed up just once. The chain employs TRBV6-5 and TRBJ2-7, with D perhaps TRBD2 (6 bases). The CDR3 covers 14 residues. Germline CDR1 is MNHEY and CDR2 is SVGAGI. Trimming shortened V by 4 bases and J by 6 bases, and 16 bases separated the two germline ends. For the CDR3, the DNA is TGTGCCAGCAGTTCTTGGGGGGTTATGGGCGAGCAGTACTTC. Protein sequence: CASSSWGVMGEQYF.

The V and J genes are TRBV19 and TRBJ2-3, with a tentative D call TRBD1 (6 bases). The V end was cut by 9 bases, the J end by 7 bases, with 17 bases between. The CDR3 covers 13 residues. Germline assignment: CDR1 LNHDA and CDR2 SQIVND (reference sequence). DNA of the CDR3: TGTGCCAGCTCCTTTGACAGGATGAATACGCAGTATTTT. This encodes CASSFDRMNTQYF.

The J gene is TRBJ1-6, the V gene TRBV12-3 or TRBV12-4; tentative D call: TRBD1 (6 bases). This CDR3 spans 17 amino acids. V gave up 4 bases and J gave up 7 bases, with 20 bases separating them. For the CDR3, the DNA is TGTGCCAGCAGTTCCCCCTCCCCGGGGGCGAAAAATTCACCCCTCCACTTT. Protein: CASSSPSPGAKNSPLHF.

J is TRBJ2-2 and V is TRBV9; 8 nucleotides agree with TRBD1. CDR1 is SGDLS and CDR2 is YYNGEE in the germline V gene. The CDR3 has 14 residues. V gave up 4 bases and J gave up 4 bases; unmatched junction bases: 3. CDR3 amino acids: CASSFTGGTGELFF. Here the CDR3 DNA reads TGTGCCAGCAGCTTTACAGGGGGCACCGGGGAGCTGTTTTTT.

The count of this clonotype is one. The chain joins TRBV6-5 to TRBJ1-1, with 10 bases matching TRBD1. Germline CDR1 is MNHEY and CDR2 is SVGAGI. This CDR3 is 15 amino acids long. Unmatched junction bases numbered 3, after V lost 2 bases and J lost 3 bases. CDR3 bases: TGTGCCAGCAGTTACCAGGGGACAGGGGACACTGAAGCTTTCTTT. Its translation is CASSYQGTGDTEAFF.

The chain links TRBV7-2 to TRBJ1-2; 8 positions match TRBD1. The J segment lost 8 bases and the V segment lost 4 bases, leaving 6 bases of the junction unmatched. Germline loops: CDR1 SGHTA, CDR2 FQGNSA. The CDR3 is made up of 13 amino acids. DNA of the CDR3: TGTGCCAGCAGCTCCGTCAGGGGGCAGGGCTACACCTTC. This encodes CASSSVRGQGYTF.